This entry lists 10 T cell receptor beta chains sequenced from one sample in a study of response to subunit inactivated influenza vaccine. TCRdb re-called the RT-PCR reads with MiXCR, one entry per CDR3 protein. In the table there are roughly 460,000 distinct CDR3 sequences, 9.5% to 12% of which are singletons. The sequences come from PBMCs from blood, collected roughly 48 days after vaccination. The origin of the receptors is a man aged 50-60 years who received an inactivated influenza vaccine.

There are a few counts of this clonotype. This chain connects TRBV2 to TRBJ2-1; a possible D gene is TRBD2 (6 bases). V was clipped by 6 bases and J by 8 bases, with 11 bases between them. Germline-derived CDR1 and CDR2 are SNHLY and FYNNEI. The CDR3 totals 12 residues. CDR3 amino acids: CASRPGTHEQFF. CDR3 bases: TGTGCCAGCAGGCCCGGGACTCATGAGCAGTTCTTC.

This clonotype has more than one count but fewer than ten. The gene calls are TRBV7-9 and TRBJ2-1; 12 bases align to TRBD2. Per the germline V gene, CDR1 is SEHNR and CDR2 is FQNEAQ (reference sequence). The CDR3 has 15 amino acids. V was pared by 5 bases and J by 7 bases, with 6 bases of the junction left unmatched. The CDR3: CASSPGTSGWNEQFF. The CDR3 DNA sequence: TGTGCCAGCAGCCCCGGGACTAGCGGGTGGAATGAGCAGTTCTTC.

The gene calls are TRBV12-3 or TRBV12-4 and TRBJ2-2; D might be TRBD1 or TRBD2, each matching 5 bases. The CDR3 has 16 amino acids. V was pared by 6 bases and J by 4 bases, with 18 bases between. The CDR3 here is CASSHLWGRGTGELFF. The CDR3 bases are TGTGCCAGCAGCCACCTGTGGGGACGCGGCACCGGGGAGCTGTTTTTT.

This chain uses TRBV5-1 with TRBJ1-1, with D possibly matching TRBD1 (6 bases). The V and J ends lost 0 bases and 3 bases respectively, with 9 bases between them. This CDR3 has 14 residues. CDR1 SGHRS and CDR2 YFSETQ come from the germline V gene. CDR3 sequence: CASSLEGGDTEAFF. The CDR3 region has the DNA TGCGCCAGCAGCTTGGAGGGGGGGGACACTGAAGCTTTCTTT. The full variable domain, in which reference TRBV5-1 and TRBJ1-1 provide the parts outside the CDR3, is KAGVTQTPRYLIKTRGQQVTLSCSPISGHRSVSWYQQTPGQGLQFLFEYFSETQRNKGNFPGRFSGRQFSNSRSEMNVSTLELGDSALYLCASSLEGGDTEAFFGQGTRLTVV.

J is TRBJ1-2 and V is TRBV9; a weak D match, TRBD1 (6 bases). V was cut by 6 bases and J by 5 bases, with 17 bases left in between. The V gene's germline CDR1 is SGDLS and CDR2 YYNGEE. The CDR3 loop spans 14 amino acids. The CDR3 is CASNPDSWGYGYTF. The DNA for the CDR3 is TGTGCCAGCAACCCGGACAGTTGGGGGTATGGCTACACCTTC.

At least ten counts were recorded for this clonotype. V is TRBV29-1 and J is TRBJ2-7, with 7 bases fitting TRBD2. CDR3 length equals 17 residues. Unmatched junction bases numbered 20, after V lost 7 bases and J lost 2 bases. Germline lookup yields CDR1 SQVTM and CDR2 ANQGSEA. In nucleotides, the CDR3 is TGCAGCGGCCCGAAGGCAGGGCTGGGACTAACCCCCTACGAGCAGTACTTC. Translated, it gives CSGPKAGLGLTPYEQYF.

This chain uses TRBV5-1 with TRBJ2-2, with a weak D call TRBD2 (5 bases). The CDR3 has 14 residues. The V end was cut by 2 bases, the J end by 4 bases, with 9 bases between. Germline loops: CDR1 SGHRS, CDR2 YFSETQ. The CDR3 nucleotides are TGCGCCAGCAGCTTAGCGGCGAGCACCGGGGAGCTGTTTTTT. It specifies CASSLAASTGELFF. Full variable domain (missing parts from reference TRBV5-1 and TRBJ2-2): KAGVTQTPRYLIKTRGQQVTLSCSPISGHRSVSWYQQTPGQGLQFLFEYFSETQRNKGNFPGRFSGRQFSNSRSEMNVSTLELGDSALYLCASSLAASTGELFFGEGSRLTVL.

The CDR3 DNA sequence: TGTGCCAGCAGCTACACAGGGGGCAAGAATTCACCCCTCCACTTT. Protein sequence: CASSYTGGKNSPLHF. V and J are TRBV7-2 and TRBJ1-6, with 9 positions matching TRBD1. Looked up from germline, CDR1 is SGHTA and CDR2 is FQGNSA. After removal of 4 bases from V and 7 bases from J, the junction contained 5 bases not matched to a gene. CDR3 size: 15 residues.

This clonotype was observed a few times. This chain uses TRBV3-1 with TRBJ1-2, with 7 bases aligning to TRBD1. The junction had 10 bases not matched to a gene; V was cut back by 1 base and J by 5 bases. This CDR3 has 16 residues. Looked up from germline, CDR1 is LGHDT and CDR2 is YNNKEL (reference sequence). The CDR3 bases are TGTGCCAGCAGCCAAGCATCGACAGGGATGAATTATGGCTACACCTTC. It translates to CASSQASTGMNYGYTF.

This clonotype was observed a handful of times. The chain employs TRBV29-1 and TRBJ1-4, with D perhaps TRBD1 (5 bases). With 6 bases removed from V and 14 bases from J, the gap between germline ends came to 19 bases. Germline CDR1 reads SQVTM; CDR2 reads ANQGSEA. The CDR3 is made up of 12 amino acids. In nucleotides, the CDR3 is TGCAGCGTCGGGACCTCCACCCTCGAGCTGTTTTTT. Translated: CSVGTSTLELFF.